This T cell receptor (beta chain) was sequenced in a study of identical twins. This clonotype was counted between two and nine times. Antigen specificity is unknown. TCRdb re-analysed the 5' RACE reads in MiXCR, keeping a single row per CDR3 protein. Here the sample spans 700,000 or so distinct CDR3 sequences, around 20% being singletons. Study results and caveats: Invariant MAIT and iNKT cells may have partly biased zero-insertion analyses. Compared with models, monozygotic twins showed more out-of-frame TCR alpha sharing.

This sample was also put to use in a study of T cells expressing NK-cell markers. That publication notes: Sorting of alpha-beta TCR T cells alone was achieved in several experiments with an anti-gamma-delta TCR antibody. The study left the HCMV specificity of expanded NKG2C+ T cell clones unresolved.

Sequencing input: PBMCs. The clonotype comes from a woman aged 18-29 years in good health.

The DNA of the CDR3 is TGCAGTGCCGGAAGGCCGGGGGCCGATGGCTACACCTTC. It is translated as CSAGRPGADGYTF. This chain links TRBV20-1 with TRBJ1-2, with D possibly TRBD1 on 6 matching bases. Trimming stripped 6 bases from V and 6 bases from J, with 17 bases between. The CDR3 is made up of 13 amino acids. The V gene's germline CDR1 is DFQATT and CDR2 SNEGSKA (reference sequence).